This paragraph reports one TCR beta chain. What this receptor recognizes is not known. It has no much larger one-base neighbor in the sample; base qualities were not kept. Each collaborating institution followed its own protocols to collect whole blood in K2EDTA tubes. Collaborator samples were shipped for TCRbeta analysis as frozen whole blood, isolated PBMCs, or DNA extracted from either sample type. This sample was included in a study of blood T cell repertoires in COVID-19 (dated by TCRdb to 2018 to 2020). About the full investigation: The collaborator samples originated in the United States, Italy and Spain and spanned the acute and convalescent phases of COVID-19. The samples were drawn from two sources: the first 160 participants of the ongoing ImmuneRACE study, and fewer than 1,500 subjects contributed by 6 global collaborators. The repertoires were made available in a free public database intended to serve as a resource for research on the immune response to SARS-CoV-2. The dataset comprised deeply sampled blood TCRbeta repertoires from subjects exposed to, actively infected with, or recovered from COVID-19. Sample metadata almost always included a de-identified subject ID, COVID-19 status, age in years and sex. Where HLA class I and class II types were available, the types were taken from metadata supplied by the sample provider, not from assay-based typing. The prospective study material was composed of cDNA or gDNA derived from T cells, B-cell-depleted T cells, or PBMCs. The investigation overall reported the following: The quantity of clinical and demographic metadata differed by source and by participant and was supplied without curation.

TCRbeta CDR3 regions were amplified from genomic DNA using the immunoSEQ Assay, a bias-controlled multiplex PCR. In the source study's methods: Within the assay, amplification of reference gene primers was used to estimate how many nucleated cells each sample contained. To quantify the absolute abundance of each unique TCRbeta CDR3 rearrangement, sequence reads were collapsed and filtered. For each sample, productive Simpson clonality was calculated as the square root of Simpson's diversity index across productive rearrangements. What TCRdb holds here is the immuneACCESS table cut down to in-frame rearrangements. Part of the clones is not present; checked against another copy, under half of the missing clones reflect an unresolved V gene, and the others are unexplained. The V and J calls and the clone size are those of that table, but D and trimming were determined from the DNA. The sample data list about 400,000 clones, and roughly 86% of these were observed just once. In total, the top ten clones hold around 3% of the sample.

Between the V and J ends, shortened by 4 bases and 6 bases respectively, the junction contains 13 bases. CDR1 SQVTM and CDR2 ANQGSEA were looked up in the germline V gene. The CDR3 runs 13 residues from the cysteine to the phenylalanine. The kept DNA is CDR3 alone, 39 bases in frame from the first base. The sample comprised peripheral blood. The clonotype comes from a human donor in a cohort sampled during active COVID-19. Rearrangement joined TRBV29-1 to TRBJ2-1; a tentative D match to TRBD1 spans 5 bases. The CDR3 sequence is CSVGTSPANEQFF. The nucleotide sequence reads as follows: TGCAGCGTTGGGACAAGTCCCGCCAATGAGCAGTTCTTC.